What follows describes a single T cell receptor (beta chain). Antigen unknown. Combined were second doses at about 4 or about 12 weeks. Produced via immunoSEQ multiplex PCR; TCRdb's table is partial and in-frame only. This table holds 130,000 or so clones, 65% to 90% found once. The sample is drawn from a study of T cell responses to AZD1222 COVID-19 vaccine. Study observations and caveats: Clonal diversity was possibly underestimated; the donors were predominantly white British and more often female. Sampling captured repertoires only after the peak T cell response. Targeting of unmutated variant regions was reportedly seen in nearly half of spike-specific TCRs.

The TCR comes from an adult who received the AZD1222 COVID-19 vaccine. This sample comprised peripheral blood, obtained 28 days after the second AZD1222 dose.

This CDR3 is CASSLADRGYGYTF. The CDR3 DNA is TGTGCCAGCAGCTTGGCGGACAGGGGCTATGGCTACACCTTC. V and J are TRBV5-6 and TRBJ1-2; TRBD1 matches at 9 bases. The germline V gene encodes CDR1 SGHDT and CDR2 YYEEEE. The CDR3 runs 14 residues. V lost 0 bases and J lost 4; bases outside the gene matches: 1.